This T cell receptor beta chain came from a study of CD8+ T cells in alopecia areata. cDNA serving as the sequencing template came from extracted, reverse transcribed RNA. Data came from immunoSEQ multiplex PCR; TCRdb stores just in-frame clones and leaves some out. This sample has about 120,000 clones, with 35% to 45% found just once. This CDR3 has 15 residues. V shed 5 bases and J shed 3 bases, with 17 bases lying between them. Germline CDR1 SGHTA, CDR2 FQGNSA. Specimen: CD4+ T cells sorted from blood. The clonotype comes from a human donor with alopecia areata. The gene calls are TRBV7-2 and TRBJ2-7; possibly TRBD1 for D (6 bases). This CDR3 is CASSAYTGHVYEQYF. The CDR3 DNA reads as TGTGCCAGCAGCGCCTACACGGGACACGTCTACGAGCAGTACTTC.